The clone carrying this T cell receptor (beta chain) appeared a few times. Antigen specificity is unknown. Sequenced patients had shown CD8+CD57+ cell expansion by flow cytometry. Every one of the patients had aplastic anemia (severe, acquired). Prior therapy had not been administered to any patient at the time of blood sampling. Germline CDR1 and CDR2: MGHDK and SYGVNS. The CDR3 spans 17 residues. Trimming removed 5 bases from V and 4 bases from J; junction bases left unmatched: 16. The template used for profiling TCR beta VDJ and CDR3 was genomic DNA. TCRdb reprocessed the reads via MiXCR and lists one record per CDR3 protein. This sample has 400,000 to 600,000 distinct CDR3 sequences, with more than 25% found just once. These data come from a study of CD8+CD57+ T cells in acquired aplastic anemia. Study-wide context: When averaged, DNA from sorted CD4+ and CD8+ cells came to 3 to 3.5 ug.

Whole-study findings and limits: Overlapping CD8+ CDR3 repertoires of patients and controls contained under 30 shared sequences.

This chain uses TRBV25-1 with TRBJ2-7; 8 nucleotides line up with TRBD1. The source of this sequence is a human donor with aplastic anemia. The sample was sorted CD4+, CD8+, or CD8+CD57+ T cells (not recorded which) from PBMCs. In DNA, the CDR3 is TGTGCCAGCAGTTCATCTAGCCCGGGCAGGGGGCTGTACGAGCAGTACTTC. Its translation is CASSSSSPGRGLYEQYF.